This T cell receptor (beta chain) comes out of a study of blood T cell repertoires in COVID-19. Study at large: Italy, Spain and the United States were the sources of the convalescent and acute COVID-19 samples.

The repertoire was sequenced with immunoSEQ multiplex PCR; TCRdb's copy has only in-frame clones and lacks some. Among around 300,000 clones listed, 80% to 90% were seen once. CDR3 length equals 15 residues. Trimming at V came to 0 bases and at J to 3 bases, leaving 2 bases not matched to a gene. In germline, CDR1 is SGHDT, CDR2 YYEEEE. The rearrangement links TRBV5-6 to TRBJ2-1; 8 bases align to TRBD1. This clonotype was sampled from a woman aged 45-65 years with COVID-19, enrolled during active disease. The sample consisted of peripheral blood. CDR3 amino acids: CASSLVGTGYNEQFF. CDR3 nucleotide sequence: TGTGCCAGCAGCTTGGTTGGGACAGGCTACAATGAGCAGTTCTTC.